The 3 T cell receptor beta chains below come from one sample, sequenced in a study of cytotoxic CD8 clonotypes in ibrutinib-treated CLL. Using immunoSEQ multiplex PCR, the repertoire was profiled, and TCRdb retains in-frame clones only, with some absent. The table includes fewer than 400,000 clones, under 70% detected once. This specimen was PBMCs, taken after 36 months of ibrutinib treatment. These receptors came from a human donor with chronic lymphocytic leukemia.

The V and J genes are TRBV2 and TRBJ1-5, with D uncertain. Germline V gives CDR1 SNHLY, CDR2 FYNNEI. CDR3 length: 14 residues. Deletions cut 4 bases from V and 1 base from J, with 8 bases between. The CDR3 DNA reads TGTGCCAGCAGTGGCGGGCCCAGCAATCAGCCCCAGCATTTT. This codes for CASSGGPSNQPQHF.

The chain combines TRBV15 with TRBJ2-7; 7 nucleotides align to TRBD1. The CDR3 covers 15 residues. The germline gives CDR1 LNHNV, CDR2 YYDKDF (reference sequence). The V segment lost 3 bases and the J segment 2 bases; nucleotides outside the gene matches: 7. The CDR3 region is CATSRSRQGPYEQYF. CDR3 nucleotide sequence: TGTGCCACCAGCAGGAGCCGACAGGGTCCCTACGAGCAGTACTTC.

The CDR3 DNA follows: TGTGCCAGCTCACCACGGGACAGGGTTCAAGCTAATGAAAAACTGTTTTTT. It is translated as CASSPRDRVQANEKLFF. The chain links TRBV18 to TRBJ1-4, with TRBD1 matching 9 bases. This CDR3 has 17 amino acids. Trimming cost V 1 base and J 3 bases; bases outside gene matches: 6. Germline values: CDR1 KGHSH, CDR2 LQKENI. The full variable domain, its missing parts supplied by reference TRBV18 and TRBJ1-4, is NAGVMQNPRHLVRRRGQEARLRCSPMKGHSHVYWYRQLPEEGLKFMVYLQKENIIDESGMPKERFSAEFPKEGPSILRIQQVVRGDSAAYFCASSPRDRVQANEKLFFGSGTQLSVL.